This passage covers 25 T cell receptor beta chains from one sample sequenced in a study of blood T cell repertoires in COVID-19. Generated by immunoSEQ multiplex PCR, the TCRdb table keeps only in-frame clones and is missing some. The table has 250,000 to 300,000 clones, roughly nine tenths seen once. Sequencing was performed on peripheral blood. These receptors came from a woman in her 30s with COVID-19, enrolled during active disease.

The chain couples TRBV30 to TRBJ1-2; 7 nucleotides line up with TRBD1. CDR3 length: 12 residues. Germline CDR1 GTSNPN, CDR2 SVGIG (reference sequence). The V gene end was trimmed by 7 bases and the J gene end by 8 bases; junction bases not matched to a gene: 10. CDR3 sequence: CASTGAPGGYTF. The DNA for the CDR3 is TGTGCCTCCACAGGGGCCCCGGGGGGCTACACCTTC.

Regarding this clone: Other nucleotide sequences from this sample produce the same CDR3. The V and J genes are TRBV9 and TRBJ1-2; no clear D. V gave up 7 bases and J gave up 8 bases, with 9 bases separating them. Germline CDR1 and CDR2: SGDLS and YYNGEE. The CDR3 runs 10 residues. The CDR3 DNA is TGTGCCAGCTCTCCAGGAGGCTACACCTTC. Its protein is CASSPGGYTF.

This clone was detected once. The V gene is TRBV29-1, the J gene TRBJ2-2, with 16 bases identical to TRBD2. Looked up from germline, CDR1 is SQVTM and CDR2 is ANQGSEA. Trimming at V came to 4 bases and at J to 5 bases, leaving 7 bases not matched to a gene. The CDR3 has 17 residues. The CDR3 DNA reads as TGCAGCGTTGCGGGACTAGCGGGAGGGCCGGATACCGGGGAGCTGTTTTTT. It translates to CSVAGLAGGPDTGELFF.

The J gene is TRBJ1-2, the V gene TRBV9; no clear D gene. The V gene lost 0 bases and the J gene lost 0 bases, with 9 bases spanning the gap. Germline V lookup: CDR1 SGDLS, CDR2 YYNGEE. This CDR3 comprises 15 residues. This CDR3 is CASSVAAEANYGYTF. DNA for the CDR3: TGTGCCAGCAGCGTAGCGGCGGAAGCTAACTATGGCTACACCTTC.

The rearrangement joins TRBV19 to TRBJ2-3; 7 bases are shared with TRBD2. This CDR3 is 15 amino acids long. V dropped 7 bases and J dropped 1; count of bases not matched to a gene: 8. Germline V gene sequence: CDR1 LNHDA, CDR2 SQIVND (reference sequence). In DNA, the CDR3 is TGTGCCAGTAAGCGGGACTACCCAGGCACAGATACGCAGTATTTT. As protein: CASKRDYPGTDTQYF. Using reference TRBV19 and TRBJ2-3 for the parts outside the CDR3, the full variable domain is DGGITQSPKYLFRKEGQNVTLSCEQNLNHDAMYWYRQDPGQGLRLIYYSQIVNDFQKGDIAEGYSVSREKKESFPLTVTSAQKNPTAFYLCASKRDYPGTDTQYFGPGTRLTVL.

The V and J genes are TRBV2 and TRBJ1-5; D may be TRBD1 (6 bases). There are 14 residues in the CDR3. The germline V gene has CDR1 SNHLY and CDR2 FYNNEI. V shed 4 bases and J shed 4 bases, with 11 bases lying between them. CDR3 region: CASSAIQGNQPQHF. For the CDR3, the DNA is TGTGCCAGCAGTGCGATACAGGGAAATCAGCCCCAGCATTTT.

This chain links TRBV30 with TRBJ2-2, with 9 bases fitting TRBD2. The CDR3 is 15 residues long. Losses at the gene ends were 1 base for V and 3 bases for J; bases not matched to a gene: 3. The V gene's germline CDR1 is GTSNPN and CDR2 SVGIG (reference sequence). For the CDR3, the DNA is TGTGCCTGGAGTGCGATAGCGGGGGACACCGGGGAGCTGTTTTTT. This codes for CAWSAIAGDTGELFF.

The chain joins TRBV4-1 to TRBJ2-6; 12 bases line up with TRBD1. CDR3 length: 18 amino acids. Trimming removed 0 bases from V and 3 bases from J; junction bases left unmatched: 3. The germline V gene encodes CDR1 MGHRA and CDR2 YSYEKL. This chain's CDR3 is CASSQEGQGAYGANVLTF. CDR3 nucleotide sequence: TGCGCCAGCAGCCAAGAGGGACAGGGGGCTTATGGGGCCAACGTCCTGACTTTC.

V and J are TRBV28 and TRBJ1-5, with 8 bases identical to TRBD1. Looked up from germline, CDR1 is MDHEN and CDR2 is SYDVKM. This CDR3 has 14 residues. V lost 6 bases and J lost 6; bases outside the gene matches: 7. The CDR3 loop reads CASRSTGAAQPQHF. In DNA form, the CDR3 reads TGTGCCAGCAGGTCGACAGGGGCGGCTCAGCCCCAGCATTTT.

The rearrangement links TRBV30 to TRBJ2-7; D remains ambiguous. V shed 3 bases and J shed 3 bases, with 9 bases lying between them. Germline V gene sequence: CDR1 GTSNPN, CDR2 SVGIG (reference sequence). The CDR3 runs 12 residues. CDR3 sequence reads: CAWSGSGYEQYF. CDR3 nucleotides: TGTGCCTGGAGCGGATCAGGCTACGAGCAGTACTTC. The full variable domain, with the rest looked up from reference TRBV30 and TRBJ2-7, is SQTIHQWPATLVQPVGSPLSLECTVEGTSNPNLYWYRQAAGRGLQLLFYSVGIGQISSEVPQNLSASRPQDRQFILSSKKLLLSDSGFYLCAWSGSGYEQYFGPGTRLTVT.

This chain uses TRBV6-5 with TRBJ1-2; 12 bases align to TRBD1. Germline CDR1 is MNHEY and CDR2 is SVGAGI. Germline trimming cut 6 bases from V and 4 bases from J; bases unmatched to any gene: 3. This CDR3 contains 14 residues. The CDR3: CASRTGQGAYGYTF. The CDR3 nucleotides read TGTGCCAGCAGAACGGGACAGGGGGCCTATGGCTACACCTTC.

The V gene is TRBV18, the J gene TRBJ2-1; 9 bases agree with TRBD2. V trimming: 2 bases; J trimming: 7 bases; junction bases outside the gene matches: 9. This CDR3 contains 16 residues. CDR1 KGHSH and CDR2 LQKENI come from the germline V gene. The DNA for the CDR3 is TGTGCCAGCTCACCAGGGGCTAGCGGGAATCGAAATGAGCAGTTCTTC. Amino acid sequence: CASSPGASGNRNEQFF.

V is TRBV19 and J is TRBJ2-5; tentatively, D is TRBD1 (6 bases). The V end was cut by 6 bases, the J end by 4 bases, with 12 bases between. This CDR3 comprises 13 residues. Germline V CDR1 and CDR2: LNHDA, SQIVND (reference sequence). The CDR3 coding sequence is TGTGCCAGTAGAGCACAGGGCCTAGAGACCCAGTACTTC. It specifies CASRAQGLETQYF.

The chain is built from TRBV14 and TRBJ2-1; 7 positions agree with TRBD2. CDR1 and CDR2 from the germline V gene are SGHDN and FVKESK. This CDR3 spans 14 amino acids. V lost 2 bases, J lost 9 bases, and 7 bases stayed unmatched. This CDR3 is CASSQRDYVIEQFF. DNA for the CDR3: TGTGCCAGCAGCCAACGGGACTACGTCATTGAGCAGTTCTTC.

J is TRBJ2-3 and V is TRBV7-6, with 11 positions matching TRBD2. There are 17 residues in the CDR3. With V trimmed by 6 bases and J by 2 bases, 10 bases remained unmatched. From germline, CDR1 is SGHVS and CDR2 FNYEAQ. The CDR3 DNA reads as TGTGCCAGCAGAACTAGCGGGAGTAAGAAGGACACAGATACGCAGTATTTT. Translated: CASRTSGSKKDTDTQYF.

CDR3 in amino acids: CASSPGQGAIQPQHF. CDR3 bases: TGTGCCAGCAGCCCCGGACAGGGGGCTATTCAGCCCCAGCATTTT. The chain joins TRBV6-5 to TRBJ1-5, with 11 bases lining up with TRBD1. The CDR3 is made up of 15 amino acids. Germline V lookup: CDR1 MNHEY, CDR2 SVGAGI. The V gene end was trimmed by 6 bases and the J gene end by 6 bases; junction bases not matched to a gene: 7.

V usage is TRBV3-1 (or the pseudogene TRBV3-2) and J usage is TRBJ1-4; D may be TRBD1 (6 bases). Trimming left V 0 bases short and J 4 bases short, with 9 bases between. Germline V lookup: CDR1 LGHDT, CDR2 YNNKEL (reference sequence). This CDR3 spans 15 amino acids. CDR3 bases: TGTGCCAGCAGCCAAGAAGGGGGGGATAATGAAAAACTGTTTTTT. As protein: CASSQEGGDNEKLFF.

The genes are TRBV7-8 and TRBJ1-2; D remains unclear. From germline, CDR1 is SGHVS and CDR2 FQNEAQ. With 5 bases removed from V and 6 bases from J, the gap between germline ends came to 13 bases. CDR3 length equals 13 residues. The CDR3 protein is CASSPQSLHGYTF. The CDR3 nucleotides read TGTGCCAGCAGCCCCCAGTCCCTCCATGGCTACACCTTC.

The rearrangement joins TRBV5-5 to TRBJ1-5; 7 nucleotides align to TRBD1. Looked up from germline, CDR1 is SGHKS and CDR2 is YYEKEE (reference sequence). The CDR3 spans 16 residues. V lost 0 bases to trimming and J lost 3 bases; unmatched junction nucleotides: 6. The DNA of the CDR3 is TGTGCCAGCAGCTTGGAGGCAGGGGGACACAATCAGCCCCAGCATTTT. Translating it yields CASSLEAGGHNQPQHF.

The chain carries TRBV5-6 and TRBJ1-5, with 7 nucleotides matching TRBD1. The CDR3 has 14 residues. Germline V lookup: CDR1 SGHDT, CDR2 YYEEEE. Losses at the gene ends were 0 bases for V and 6 bases for J; bases not matched to a gene: 3. CDR3 residues: CASSLGQGGQPQHF. CDR3 nucleotides: TGTGCCAGCAGCTTGGGGCAGGGGGGTCAGCCCCAGCATTTT.

The chain combines TRBV5-1 with TRBJ1-6, with TRBD1 matching over 9 bases. This CDR3 has 16 residues. The V segment lost 4 bases and the J segment 9 bases; nucleotides outside the gene matches: 11. Per the germline V gene, CDR1 is SGHRS and CDR2 is YFSETQ. CDR3 region: CASSDPGQGVVSPLHF. The CDR3 nucleotides read TGCGCCAGCAGCGACCCGGGACAGGGTGTTGTTTCACCCCTCCACTTT.

This chain uses TRBV11-2 with TRBJ1-1; TRBD1 matches at 7 bases. The V and J ends lost 5 bases and 1 base, in that order; junction bases with no gene match: 13. This CDR3 is built from 17 residues. Germline loops: CDR1 SGHAT, CDR2 FQNNGV. The CDR3 loop is CASSPRFFGTENTEAFF. CDR3 nucleotides: TGTGCCAGCAGCCCCCGGTTTTTTGGGACAGAGAACACTGAAGCTTTCTTT.

The rearrangement joins TRBV6-1 to TRBJ1-1, with D maybe TRBD1 (5 bases). Trimming took off 1 base at V and 0 bases at J, with 9 bases between the two ends. This CDR3 contains 15 residues. Germline V gene data show CDR1 as MNHNS and CDR2 as SASEGT. CDR3 nucleotides: TGTGCCAGCAGTGAAGGCCCAGGGCTGAACACTGAAGCTTTCTTT. Its translation is CASSEGPGLNTEAFF.

The chain has TRBV6-1 and TRBJ2-4; D remains ambiguous. Germline-derived CDR1 and CDR2 are MNHNS and SASEGT. The ends were cut back, 0 bases at V and 0 bases at J, with 9 bases in the middle. The CDR3 has 16 amino acids. CDR3 protein: CASSEALKLAKNIQYF. The CDR3 DNA follows: TGTGCCAGCAGTGAAGCCCTCAAACTAGCCAAAAACATTCAGTACTTC.

The chain recombines TRBV5-5 with TRBJ1-2; D may be TRBD1 (5 bases). CDR3 length: 14 residues. Germline V gives CDR1 SGHKS, CDR2 YYEKEE (reference sequence). The germline V and J ends were trimmed by 3 bases and 8 bases, with 17 bases remaining between them. The CDR3 DNA sequence: TGTGCCAGCAGCTGGACGACAGATAAGGTAGGCTACACCTTC. Residues: CASSWTTDKVGYTF. The full variable domain, its missing parts supplied by reference TRBV5-5 and TRBJ1-2, is DAGVTQSPTHLIKTRGQQVTLRCSPISGHKSVSWYQQVLGQGPQFIFQYYEKEERGRGNFPDRFSARQFPNYSSELNVNALLLGDSALYLCASSWTTDKVGYTFGSGTRLTVV.